There are many counts of the clone carrying this T cell receptor (beta chain). The V and J ends lost 5 bases and 9 bases respectively, with 16 bases between them. The CDR3 is 13 residues long. Germline loops: CDR1 MDHEN, CDR2 SYDVKM. TCR beta CDR3 region amplification was performed from RNA transcripts. During a first-round RT-PCR of the TCR CDR3, the HTBI primer set was used. TCRdb re-derived calls from the multiplex PCR reads in MiXCR, one entry per CDR3 protein. The sample lists 550,000 to 700,000 distinct CDR3 sequences, roughly 14% occurring once. This sample is part of a study of T cells in Graves' hyperthyroidism and ophthalmopathy.

Sample: blood. This clonotype was sampled from a woman aged 40 to 49 with Graves' ophthalmopathy. This chain joins TRBV28 and TRBJ2-5; possible D gene TRBD2, 6 bases. The CDR3 spells CASSTSSRGPQYF. CDR3 DNA sequence: TGTGCCAGCAGTACTAGCTCGCGCGGGCCCCAGTACTTC.